Sequencing of this T cell receptor beta chain was carried out in a study of OX40 agonist ivuxolimab in advanced cancers. Study-wide results and limits: Low normalized T-cell clonal expansion was additionally recorded for some nonresponders.

This CDR3 region has 14 residues. The germline V gene has CDR1 GTSNPN and CDR2 SVGIG (reference sequence). V was pared by 3 bases and J by 0 bases, with 11 bases between. This clone was recorded only once. Its antigen is still unknown. Sequencing used immunoSEQ multiplex PCR; TCRdb keeps in-frame clones, though not all of them. In the table there are roughly 60,000 clones, about 86% of which are singletons. Here the sequenced sample was CD4+ or CD8+ T cells sorted from blood, taken in a trial of the OX40 agonist ivuxolimab. The receptor was derived from an adult with an advanced solid tumor such as melanoma, head and neck, liver or kidney cancer. This chain joins TRBV30 and TRBJ1-1; D is unclear. CDR3 in amino acids: CAWSDIPMNTEAFF. The CDR3 coding sequence is TGTGCCTGGAGCGATATCCCCATGAACACTGAAGCTTTCTTT.